The sequence of this TCR beta chain was determined in a study of cytomegalovirus exposure and HLA in healthy donors. Findings and limits, study-wide: Prediction of most subjects' HLA-A and HLA-B alleles by TCR beta sequences was reportedly accurate.

Both 60 Vbeta primers and 13 Jbeta primers went into the PCR. Original handling: A later analysis counted some 87 million unique TCR beta chains, some 10 million shared. Generated by immunoSEQ multiplex PCR, the TCRdb table keeps only in-frame clones and is missing some. V, J and clone size were drawn from that table, and D and trimming were deduced from the DNA. The sample lists about 240,000 clones; approximately 80% were seen once. Remarks on this clone: Its specificity is not known.

Specimen: PBMCs. This clonotype was sampled from a woman aged 60-75 years in good health and CMV-seropositive.

The DNA for the CDR3 is TGCGCCAGCAGCTTAGCGGGAGGGCGACGGGAGCAGTACTTC. Its protein is CASSLAGGRREQYF. The rearrangement joins TRBV5-1 to TRBJ2-7; the match to TRBD2 covers 10 bases. This CDR3 contains 14 residues. The trim removed 2 bases at V and 7 bases at J, leaving 6 bases unmatched. The V gene's germline CDR1 is SGHRS and CDR2 YFSETQ.